This TCR beta chain was recovered during a study of T cell clonality in common variable immunodeficiency. General observations from the study: CVID patient heterogeneity limited repertoire-clinical complication correlations.

The assay was immunoSEQ multiplex PCR, and TCRdb's table has in-frame clones only and misses some. This repertoire holds around 45,000 clones, and none appear only once. Trimming removed 4 bases at V and 4 bases at J, with 13 bases between. This CDR3 comprises 14 residues. Germline CDR1 is KGHSY and CDR2 is FQNENV. This clone occurred a few times. Its antigen is currently unknown. The read finishes 3 residues shy of the CDR3 end, and the germline J gene is used to complete it. The V and J genes are TRBV16 and TRBJ1-1; the D gene is possibly TRBD1 (5 bases). Material for sequencing was peripheral blood mononuclear cells. The sequence was collected from a person aged 18-70 years in good health. This CDR3 reads CASSLRGASTEAFF. The sequenced CDR3 bases are TGTGCCAGCAGCCTCCGAGGGGCTAGCACTGAA.